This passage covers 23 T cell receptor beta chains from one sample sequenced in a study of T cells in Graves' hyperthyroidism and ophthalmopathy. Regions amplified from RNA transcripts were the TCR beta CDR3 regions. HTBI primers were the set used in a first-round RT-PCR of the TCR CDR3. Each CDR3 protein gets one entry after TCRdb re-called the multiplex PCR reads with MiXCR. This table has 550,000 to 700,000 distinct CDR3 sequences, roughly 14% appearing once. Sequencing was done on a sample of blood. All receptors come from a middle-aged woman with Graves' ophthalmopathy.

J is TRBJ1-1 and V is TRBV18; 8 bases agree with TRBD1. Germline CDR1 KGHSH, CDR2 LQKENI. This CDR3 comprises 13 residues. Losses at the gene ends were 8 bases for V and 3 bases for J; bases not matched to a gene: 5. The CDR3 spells CASRLGQDTEAFF. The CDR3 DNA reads TGTGCCAGCCGATTGGGACAGGACACTGAAGCTTTCTTT. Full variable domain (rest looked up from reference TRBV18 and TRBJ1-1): NAGVMQNPRHLVRRRGQEARLRCSPMKGHSHVYWYRQLPEEGLKFMVYLQKENIIDESGMPKERFSAEFPKEGPSILRIQQVVRGDSAAYFCASRLGQDTEAFFGQGTRLTVV.

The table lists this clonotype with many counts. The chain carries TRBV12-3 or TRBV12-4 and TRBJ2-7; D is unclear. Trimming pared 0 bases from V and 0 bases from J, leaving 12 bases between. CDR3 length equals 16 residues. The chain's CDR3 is CASSLARLADSYEQYF. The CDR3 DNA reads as TGTGCCAGCAGTTTAGCGCGCCTGGCGGACTCCTACGAGCAGTACTTC.

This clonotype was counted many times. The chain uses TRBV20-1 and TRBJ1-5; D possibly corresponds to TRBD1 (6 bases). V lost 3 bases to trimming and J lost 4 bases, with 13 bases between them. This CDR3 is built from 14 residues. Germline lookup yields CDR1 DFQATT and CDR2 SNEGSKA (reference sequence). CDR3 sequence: CSASPGQLNQPQHF. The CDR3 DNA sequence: TGCAGTGCTAGCCCGGGACAACTGAATCAGCCCCAGCATTTT.

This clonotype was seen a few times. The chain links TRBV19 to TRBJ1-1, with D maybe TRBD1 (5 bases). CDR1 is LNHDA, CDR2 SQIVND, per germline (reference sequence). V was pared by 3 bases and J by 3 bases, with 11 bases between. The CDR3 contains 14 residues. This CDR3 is CASSIERGDTEAFF. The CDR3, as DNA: TGTGCCAGTAGTATCGAGCGAGGGGACACTGAAGCTTTCTTT.

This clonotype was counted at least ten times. The CDR3 nucleotides are TGTGCCAGCAGCGATCCGGGACACTTGAACACTGAAGCTTTCTTT. Translating gives CASSDPGHLNTEAFF. This chain uses TRBV2 with TRBJ1-1, with a possible D match to TRBD1 (6 bases). CDR1 is SNHLY, CDR2 FYNNEI, per germline. This CDR3 is built from 15 residues. The V end lost 6 bases, the J end lost 0 bases, and 14 bases lay between the germline ends.

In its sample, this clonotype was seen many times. As DNA, the CDR3 is TGTGCCAGCAGTTCCCGCGGCCGGGGGGGCTACGAGCAGTACTTC. Its protein product is CASSSRGRGGYEQYF. The chain employs TRBV12-3 or TRBV12-4 and TRBJ2-7, with TRBD2 matching 8 bases. V was pared by 4 bases and J by 3 bases, with 8 bases of the junction left unmatched. The CDR3 covers 15 residues.

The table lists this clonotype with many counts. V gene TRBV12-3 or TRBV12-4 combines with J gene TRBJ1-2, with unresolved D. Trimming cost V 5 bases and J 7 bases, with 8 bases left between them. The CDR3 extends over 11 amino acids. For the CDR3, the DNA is TGTGCCAGCAGTCCCGGGTCTGGCTACACCTTC. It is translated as CASSPGSGYTF.

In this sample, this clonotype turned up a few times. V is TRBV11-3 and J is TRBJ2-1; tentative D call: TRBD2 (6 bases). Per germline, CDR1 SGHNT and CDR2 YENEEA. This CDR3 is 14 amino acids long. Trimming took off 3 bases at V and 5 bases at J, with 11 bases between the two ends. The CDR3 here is CASSFGRDDNEQFF. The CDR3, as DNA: TGTGCCAGCAGCTTCGGGCGGGACGACAATGAGCAGTTCTTC. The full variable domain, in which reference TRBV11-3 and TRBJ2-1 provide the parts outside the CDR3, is EAGVVQSPRYKIIEKKQPVAFWCNPISGHNTLYWYLQNLGQGPELLIRYENEEAVDDSQLPKDRFSAERLKGVDSTLKIQPAELGDSAVYLCASSFGRDDNEQFFGPGTRLTVL.

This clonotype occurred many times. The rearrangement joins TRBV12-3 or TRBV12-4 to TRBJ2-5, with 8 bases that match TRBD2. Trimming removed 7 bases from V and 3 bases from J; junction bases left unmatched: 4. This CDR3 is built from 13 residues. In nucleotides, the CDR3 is TGTGCCAGCATCCAAGCGGGAGAAGAGACCCAGTACTTC. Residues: CASIQAGEETQYF.

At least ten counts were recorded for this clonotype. The CDR3 reads CAISELRTALYEQYF. The CDR3 bases are TGTGCCATCAGTGAGTTGCGGACAGCACTCTACGAGCAGTACTTC. The chain carries TRBV10-3 and TRBJ2-7; tentatively, D is TRBD1 (6 bases). V was cut by 1 base and J by 3 bases, with 13 bases left in between. The CDR3 sequence is 15 residues long. Germline V gene data show CDR1 as ENHRY and CDR2 as SYGVKD.

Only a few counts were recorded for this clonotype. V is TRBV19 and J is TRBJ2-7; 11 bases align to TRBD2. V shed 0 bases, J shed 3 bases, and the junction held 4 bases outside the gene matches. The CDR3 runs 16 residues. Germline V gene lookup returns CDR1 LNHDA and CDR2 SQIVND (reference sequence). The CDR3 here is CASSIDPLAGGYEQYF. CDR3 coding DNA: TGTGCCAGTAGTATAGATCCGCTAGCGGGGGGCTACGAGCAGTACTTC. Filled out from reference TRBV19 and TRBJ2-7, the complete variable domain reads DGGITQSPKYLFRKEGQNVTLSCEQNLNHDAMYWYRQDPGQGLRLIYYSQIVNDFQKGDIAEGYSVSREKKESFPLTVTSAQKNPTAFYLCASSIDPLAGGYEQYFGPGTRLTVT.

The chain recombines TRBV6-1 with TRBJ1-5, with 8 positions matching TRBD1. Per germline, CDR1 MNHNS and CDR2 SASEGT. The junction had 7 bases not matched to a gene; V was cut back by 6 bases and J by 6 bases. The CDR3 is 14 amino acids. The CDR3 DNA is TGTGCCAGCAGGTCCGGACAGGGAGTTCAGCCCCAGCATTTT. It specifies CASRSGQGVQPQHF.

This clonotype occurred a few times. The CDR3 DNA reads as TGTGCTAGTGGACTAGGGTCCGGGGAGCTGTTTTTT. Protein product: CASGLGSGELFF. The chain recombines TRBV12-5 with TRBJ2-2, with D possibly matching TRBD2 (5 bases). This CDR3 region has 12 residues. V lost 6 bases and J 6 bases, leaving 8 bases between the germline ends. The germline CDR1 and CDR2 sequences are LGHNT and FRNRAP.

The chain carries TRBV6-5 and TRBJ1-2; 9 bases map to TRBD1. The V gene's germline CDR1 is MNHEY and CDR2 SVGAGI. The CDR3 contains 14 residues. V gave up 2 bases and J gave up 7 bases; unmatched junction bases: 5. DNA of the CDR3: TGTGCCAGCAGTTACGGCACAGGGGGCGTTGGCTACACCTTC. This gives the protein CASSYGTGGVGYTF.

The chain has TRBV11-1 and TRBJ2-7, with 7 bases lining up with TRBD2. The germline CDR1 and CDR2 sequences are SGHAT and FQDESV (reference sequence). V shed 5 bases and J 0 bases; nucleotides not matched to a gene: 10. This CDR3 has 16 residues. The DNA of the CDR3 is TGTGCCAGCAGCCCCTATGGGCGGGAGAGCTCCTACGAGCAGTACTTC. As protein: CASSPYGRESSYEQYF.

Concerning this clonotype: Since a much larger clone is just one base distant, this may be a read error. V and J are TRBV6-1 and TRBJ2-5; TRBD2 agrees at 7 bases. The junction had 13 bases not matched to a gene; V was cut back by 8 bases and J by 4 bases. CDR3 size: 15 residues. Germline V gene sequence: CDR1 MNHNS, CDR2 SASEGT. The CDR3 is CASGNWEGLVETQYF. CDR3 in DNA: TGTGCCAGCGGAAACTGGGAGGGGCTAGTAGAGACCCAGTACTTC.

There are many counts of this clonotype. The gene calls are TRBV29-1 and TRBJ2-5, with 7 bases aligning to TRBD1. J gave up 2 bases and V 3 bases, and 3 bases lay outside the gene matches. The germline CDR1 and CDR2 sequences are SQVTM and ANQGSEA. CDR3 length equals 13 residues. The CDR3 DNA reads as TGCAGCGTTGAGGGACAGACACAAGAGACCCAGTACTTC. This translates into CSVEGQTQETQYF.

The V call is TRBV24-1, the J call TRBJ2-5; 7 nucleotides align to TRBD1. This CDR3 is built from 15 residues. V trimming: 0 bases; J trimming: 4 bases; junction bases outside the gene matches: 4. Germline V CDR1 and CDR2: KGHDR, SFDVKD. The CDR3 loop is CATSDLQGGRETQYF. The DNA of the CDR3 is TGTGCCACCAGTGATTTGCAAGGGGGCAGAGAGACCCAGTACTTC.

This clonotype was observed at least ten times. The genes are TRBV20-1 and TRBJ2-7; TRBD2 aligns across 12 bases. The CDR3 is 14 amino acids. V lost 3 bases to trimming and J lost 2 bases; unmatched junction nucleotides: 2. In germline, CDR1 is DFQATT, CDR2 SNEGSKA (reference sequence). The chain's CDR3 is CSASRTSGAYEQYF. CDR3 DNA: TGCAGTGCTAGTCGGACTAGCGGGGCCTACGAGCAGTACTTC.

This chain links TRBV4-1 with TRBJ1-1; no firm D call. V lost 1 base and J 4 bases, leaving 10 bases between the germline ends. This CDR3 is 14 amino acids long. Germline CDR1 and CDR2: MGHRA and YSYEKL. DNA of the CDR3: TGCGCCAGCAGCCAAGGCTCTTCGAGCACTGAAGCTTTCTTT. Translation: CASSQGSSSTEAFF.

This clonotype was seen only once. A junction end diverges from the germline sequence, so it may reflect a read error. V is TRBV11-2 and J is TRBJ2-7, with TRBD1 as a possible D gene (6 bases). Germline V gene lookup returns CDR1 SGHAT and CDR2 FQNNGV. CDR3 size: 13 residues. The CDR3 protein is CASSIHRVYGQYF. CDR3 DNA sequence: TGTGCCAGCAGCATACACAGGGTCTACGGGCAGTACTTC.

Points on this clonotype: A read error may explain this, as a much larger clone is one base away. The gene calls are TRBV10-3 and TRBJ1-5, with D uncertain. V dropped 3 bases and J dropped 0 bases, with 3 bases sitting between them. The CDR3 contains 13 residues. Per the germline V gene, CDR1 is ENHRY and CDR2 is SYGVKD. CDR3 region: CAISDYSNQPQHF. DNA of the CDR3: TGTGCCATCAGTGATTATAGCAATCAGCCCCAGCATTTT.

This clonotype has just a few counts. The CDR3 DNA reads as TGTGCCAGCAGTTCTATATTGACTAGCGGGATTAAAGGGACCCAGTACTTC. Protein product: CASSSILTSGIKGTQYF. The rearrangement links TRBV27 to TRBJ2-5; 11 bases agree with TRBD2. Losses at the gene ends were 4 bases for V and 7 bases for J; bases not matched to a gene: 14. CDR3 size: 17 residues. In germline, CDR1 is MNHEY, CDR2 SMNVEV (reference sequence).